The T cell receptor beta chain under discussion was sequenced for a study of blood T cell repertoires in COVID-19. Study in general: The samples span acute and convalescent COVID-19 from the United States, Italy and Spain. T cells, B-cell-depleted T cells, or PBMCs supplied cDNA or gDNA.

Original handling: Reference gene primer amplification gave nucleated cell count estimates. Assay: immunoSEQ multiplex PCR; the TCRdb copy retains only in-frame clones and omits some. V and J calls and clone size are copied from that table; D and trimming were computed from the DNA. The table has tens of thousands of clones, 85% to 90% seen once. The trim removed 3 bases at V and 9 bases at J, leaving 8 bases unmatched. Germline assignment: CDR1 KGHDR and CDR2 SFDVKD. The CDR3 runs to 15 residues. The rearrangement joins TRBV24-1 to TRBJ2-1, with 9 nucleotides matching TRBD1. The TCR originated in a woman older than 75 with active COVID-19. The sequencing sample was made of peripheral blood. The CDR3: CATSDKPGQGFEQFF. The CDR3 DNA reads as TGTGCCACCAGTGATAAACCGGGACAGGGTTTTGAGCAGTTCTTC.